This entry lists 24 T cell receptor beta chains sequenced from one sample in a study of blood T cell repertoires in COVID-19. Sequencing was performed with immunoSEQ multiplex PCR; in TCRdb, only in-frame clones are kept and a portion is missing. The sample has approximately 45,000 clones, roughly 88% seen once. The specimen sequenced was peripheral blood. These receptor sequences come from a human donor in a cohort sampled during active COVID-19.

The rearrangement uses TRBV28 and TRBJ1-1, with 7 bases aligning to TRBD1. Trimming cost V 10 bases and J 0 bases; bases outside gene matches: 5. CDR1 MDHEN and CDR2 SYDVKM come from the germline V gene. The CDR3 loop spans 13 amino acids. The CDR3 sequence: CATGDSMNTEAFF. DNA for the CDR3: TGTGCCACCGGGGACAGCATGAACACTGAAGCTTTCTTT.

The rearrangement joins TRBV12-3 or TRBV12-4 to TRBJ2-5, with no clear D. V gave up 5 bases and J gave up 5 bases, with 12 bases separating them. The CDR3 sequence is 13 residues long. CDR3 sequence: CASSELILETQYF. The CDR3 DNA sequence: TGTGCCAGCAGTGAACTCATTTTGGAGACCCAGTACTTC.

CDR3 sequence: CASSPTGAAGRFEAFF. In nucleotides, the CDR3 is TGTGCCAGCAGCCCCACAGGGGCCGCCGGTAGGTTTGAAGCTTTCTTT. V usage is TRBV5-6 and J usage is TRBJ1-1, with 7 bases fitting TRBD1. J gave up 7 bases and V 4 bases, and 16 bases lay outside the gene matches. This CDR3 region has 16 residues. Germline V gives CDR1 SGHDT, CDR2 YYEEEE.

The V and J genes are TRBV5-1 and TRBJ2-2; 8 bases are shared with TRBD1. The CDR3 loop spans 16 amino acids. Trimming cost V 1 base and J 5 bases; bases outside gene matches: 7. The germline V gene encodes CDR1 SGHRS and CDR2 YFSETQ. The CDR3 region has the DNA TGCGCCAGCAGCTTGCCCGGACAGGGACGGACCGGGGAGCTGTTTTTT. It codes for CASSLPGQGRTGELFF.

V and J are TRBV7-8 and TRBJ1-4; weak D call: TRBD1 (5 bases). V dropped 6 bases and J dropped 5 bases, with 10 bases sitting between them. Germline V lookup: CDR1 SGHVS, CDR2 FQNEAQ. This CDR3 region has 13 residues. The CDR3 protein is CASRGTENEKLFF. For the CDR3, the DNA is TGTGCCAGCAGGGGGACTGAGAATGAAAAACTGTTTTTT.

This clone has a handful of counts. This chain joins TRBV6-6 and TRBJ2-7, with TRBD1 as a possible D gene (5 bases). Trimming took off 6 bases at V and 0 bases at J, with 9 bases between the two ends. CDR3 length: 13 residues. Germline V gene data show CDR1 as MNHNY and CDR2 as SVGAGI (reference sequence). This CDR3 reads CASSPTGSYEQYF. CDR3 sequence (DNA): TGTGCCAGCAGCCCCACAGGCTCCTACGAGCAGTACTTC.

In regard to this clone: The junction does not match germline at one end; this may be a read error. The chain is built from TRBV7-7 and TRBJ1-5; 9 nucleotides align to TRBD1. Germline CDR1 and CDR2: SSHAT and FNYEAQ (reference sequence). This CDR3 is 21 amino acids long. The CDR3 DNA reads TGTGCTAGCAGCTTTCAGTCTCCACAGGGGGCCCAACTTTATAGCAATCAGCCCCAGCATTTT. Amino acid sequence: CASSFQSPQGAQLYSNQPQHF.

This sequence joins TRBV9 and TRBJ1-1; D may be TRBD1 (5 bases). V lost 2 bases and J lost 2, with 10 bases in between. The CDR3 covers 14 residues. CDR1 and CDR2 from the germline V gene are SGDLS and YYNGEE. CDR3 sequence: CASSVGGVNTEAFF. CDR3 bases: TGTGCCAGCAGCGTTGGGGGGGTCAACACTGAAGCTTTCTTT.

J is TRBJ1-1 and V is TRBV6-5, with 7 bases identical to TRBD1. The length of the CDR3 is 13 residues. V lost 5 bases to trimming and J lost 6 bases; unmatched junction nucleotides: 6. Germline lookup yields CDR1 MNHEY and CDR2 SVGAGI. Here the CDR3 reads CASSPGQLPEAFF. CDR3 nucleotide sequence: TGTGCCAGCAGTCCGGGACAGTTACCTGAAGCTTTCTTT.

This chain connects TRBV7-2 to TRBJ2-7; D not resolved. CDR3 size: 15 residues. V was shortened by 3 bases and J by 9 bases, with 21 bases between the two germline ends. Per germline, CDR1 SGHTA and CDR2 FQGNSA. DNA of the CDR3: TGTGCCAGCAGCTTGCAACCAGGTTTTAATGATGGGCAGTACTTC. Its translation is CASSLQPGFNDGQYF.

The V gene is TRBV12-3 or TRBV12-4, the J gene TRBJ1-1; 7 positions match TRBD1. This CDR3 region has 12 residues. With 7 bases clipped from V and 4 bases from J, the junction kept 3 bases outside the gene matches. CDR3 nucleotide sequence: TGTGCCAGCAAGCAGGGGGGCACTGAAGCTTTCTTT. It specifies CASKQGGTEAFF.

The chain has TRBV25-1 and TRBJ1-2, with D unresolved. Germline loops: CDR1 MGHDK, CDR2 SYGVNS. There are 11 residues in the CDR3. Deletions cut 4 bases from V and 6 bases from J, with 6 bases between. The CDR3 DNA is TGTGCCAGCAGTGTCCAAAATGGCTACACCTTC. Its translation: CASSVQNGYTF.

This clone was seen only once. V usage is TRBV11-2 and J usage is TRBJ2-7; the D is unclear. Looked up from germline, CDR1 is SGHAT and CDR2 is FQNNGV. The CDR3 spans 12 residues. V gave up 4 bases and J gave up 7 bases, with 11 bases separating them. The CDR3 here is CASSSRRQEQYF. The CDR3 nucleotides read TGTGCCAGCAGCTCCCGCCGACAAGAGCAGTACTTC.

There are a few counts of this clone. CDR3 DNA: TGTGCCAGCAGCCAAGATAGTGTCCGGGGATCCTACGAGCAGTACTTC. Encoded protein: CASSQDSVRGSYEQYF. The rearrangement joins TRBV14 to TRBJ2-7, with D possibly matching TRBD2 (5 bases). This CDR3 has 16 residues. From germline, CDR1 is SGHDN and CDR2 FVKESK. V shed 0 bases and J shed 1 base, with 13 bases lying between them.

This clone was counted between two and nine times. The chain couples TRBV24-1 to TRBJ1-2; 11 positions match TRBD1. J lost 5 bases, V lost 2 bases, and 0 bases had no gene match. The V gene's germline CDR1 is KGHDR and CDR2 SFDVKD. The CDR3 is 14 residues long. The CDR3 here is CATSDWDRGYGYTF. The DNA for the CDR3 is TGTGCCACCAGTGATTGGGACAGGGGGTATGGCTACACCTTC.

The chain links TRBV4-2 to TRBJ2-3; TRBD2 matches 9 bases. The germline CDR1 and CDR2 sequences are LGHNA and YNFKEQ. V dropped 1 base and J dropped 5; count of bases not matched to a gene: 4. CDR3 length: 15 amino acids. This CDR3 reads CASSQVLAGQDTQYF. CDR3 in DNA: TGTGCCAGCAGCCAAGTGCTAGCGGGACAAGATACGCAGTATTTT.

CDR3 amino acids: CASSSPGQGAYEQYF. DNA for the CDR3: TGCGCCAGCAGCTCCCCGGGACAGGGTGCCTACGAGCAGTACTTC. This chain uses TRBV5-1 with TRBJ2-7, with 9 positions matching TRBD1. Germline trimming cut 3 bases from V and 2 bases from J; bases unmatched to any gene: 6. The length of the CDR3 is 15 residues. The germline CDR1 and CDR2 sequences are SGHRS and YFSETQ.

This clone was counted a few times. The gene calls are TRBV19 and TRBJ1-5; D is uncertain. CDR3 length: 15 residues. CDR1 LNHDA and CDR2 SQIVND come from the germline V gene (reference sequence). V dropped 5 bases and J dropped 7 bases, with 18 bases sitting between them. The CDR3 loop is CASSPEDSGSQPQHF. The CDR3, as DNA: TGTGCCAGTAGTCCGGAGGACTCTGGGAGCCAGCCCCAGCATTTT. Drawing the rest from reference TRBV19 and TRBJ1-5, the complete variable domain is DGGITQSPKYLFRKEGQNVTLSCEQNLNHDAMYWYRQDPGQGLRLIYYSQIVNDFQKGDIAEGYSVSREKKESFPLTVTSAQKNPTAFYLCASSPEDSGSQPQHFGDGTRLSIL.

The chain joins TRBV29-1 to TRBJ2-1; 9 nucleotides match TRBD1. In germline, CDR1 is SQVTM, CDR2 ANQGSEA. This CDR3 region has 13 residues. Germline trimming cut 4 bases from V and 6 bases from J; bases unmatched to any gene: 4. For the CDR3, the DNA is TGCAGCGTTGTACAGGGGGCTGGCAATGAGCAGTTCTTC. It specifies CSVVQGAGNEQFF.

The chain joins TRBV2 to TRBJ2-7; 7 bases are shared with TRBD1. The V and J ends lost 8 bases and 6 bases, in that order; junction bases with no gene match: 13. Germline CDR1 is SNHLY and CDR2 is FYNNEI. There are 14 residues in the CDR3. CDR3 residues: CASCVGGAGGEQYF. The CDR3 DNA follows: TGTGCCAGCTGTGTAGGGGGCGCGGGTGGCGAGCAGTACTTC.

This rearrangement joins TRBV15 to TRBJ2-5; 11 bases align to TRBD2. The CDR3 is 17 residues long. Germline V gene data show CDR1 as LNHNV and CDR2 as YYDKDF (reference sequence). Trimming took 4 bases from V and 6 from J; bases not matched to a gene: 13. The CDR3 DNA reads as TGTGCCACCAGCACACCGGGTAGGGCTAGCGGGGGGAAGACCCAGTACTTC. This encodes CATSTPGRASGGKTQYF.

The CDR3 bases are TGCAGTGCTAGTCTTCAACAGGTACTAAGGAACACTGAAGCTTTCTTT. Translation gives CSASLQQVLRNTEAFF. The genes are TRBV20-1 and TRBJ1-1; maybe TRBD1 (5 bases). This CDR3 is 16 amino acids long. With 3 bases removed from V and 1 base from J, the gap between germline ends came to 18 bases. Germline V CDR1 and CDR2: DFQATT, SNEGSKA (reference sequence).

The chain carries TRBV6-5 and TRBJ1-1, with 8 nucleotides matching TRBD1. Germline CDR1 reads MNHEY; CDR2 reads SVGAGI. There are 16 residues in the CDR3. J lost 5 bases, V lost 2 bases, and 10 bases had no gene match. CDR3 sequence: CASSYGGGRGLTEAFF. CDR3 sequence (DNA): TGTGCCAGCAGTTACGGCGGGGGCAGGGGGCTTACTGAAGCTTTCTTT.

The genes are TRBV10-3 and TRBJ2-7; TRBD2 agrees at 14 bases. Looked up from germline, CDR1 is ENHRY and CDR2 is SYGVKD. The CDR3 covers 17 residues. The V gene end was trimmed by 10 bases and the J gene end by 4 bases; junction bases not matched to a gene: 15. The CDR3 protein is CATKPGLAGGSAYEQYF. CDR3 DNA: TGTGCCACCAAACCCGGACTAGCGGGAGGATCGGCTTACGAGCAGTACTTC.